This TCR beta chain was captured in a study of T cell changes during pregnancy in multiple sclerosis. This clone was seen only once. The repertoire was sequenced with immunoSEQ multiplex PCR; TCRdb's copy has only in-frame clones and lacks some. Of 50,000 to 75,000 clones detected, around 90% appear once; the ten largest clones hold 2.5% to 3.5%. This CDR3 comprises 12 residues. V lost 5 bases, J lost 7 bases, and 8 bases lay in between. Germline assignment: CDR1 SNHLY and CDR2 FYNNEI. The sequenced sample was peripheral blood, obtained in the first trimester of pregnancy. This TCR was recovered from a female donor in good health, enrolled as a control in a pregnancy study. V is TRBV2 and J is TRBJ2-2; tentatively, D is TRBD2 (5 bases). The CDR3 DNA is TGTGCCAGCAGTCAGCGGTTCGGGGAGCTGTTTTTT. Protein: CASSQRFGELFF.